A single TCR beta chain is shown here with its context. The CDR3 has 15 residues. V was clipped by 4 bases and J by 1 base, with 13 bases between them. Germline lookup yields CDR1 SGHNT and CDR2 YYREEE (reference sequence). The protocol was immunoSEQ multiplex PCR, while the TCRdb copy is restricted to in-frame clones and leaves out a portion. The sample lists over 250,000 clones; 86% were seen once. The sample comes from a study of cytomegalovirus exposure and HLA in healthy donors. The donors were part of the validation cohort, which consisted of about 130 subjects and was separate from the first cohort of under 850 subjects.

Sequencing was done on a sample of PBMCs. The receptor comes from a woman younger than 30 in good health and CMV-seronegative. The chain has TRBV5-4 and TRBJ2-3; a weak D match, TRBD2 (6 bases). The CDR3 sequence is CASSPGDDRTDTQYF. As DNA, the CDR3 is TGTGCCAGCAGCCCGGGAGATGACCGCACAGATACGCAGTATTTT.